The 30 T cell receptor beta chains in this list originate from one sample, sequenced in a study of blood T cell repertoires in COVID-19. Only in-frame clones appear in the TCRdb table, and some are missing; sequencing was by immunoSEQ multiplex PCR. The sample includes 130,000 or so clones, around 84% seen only once; the top ten take approximately 8.3%. The specimen was peripheral blood. The receptor source for this set is an older woman with acute or convalescent COVID-19.

As DNA, the CDR3 is TGTGCCATCAGGGGGACAGGGGGAGGCGCAGATACGCAGTATTTT. It codes for CAIRGTGGGADTQYF. The rearrangement links TRBV10-3 to TRBJ2-3; TRBD1 aligns across 11 bases. The CDR3 sequence is 15 residues long. Trimming removed 6 bases from V and 4 bases from J; junction bases left unmatched: 6. The germline CDR1 and CDR2 sequences are ENHRY and SYGVKD.

The chain couples TRBV14 to TRBJ2-1; 9 bases are a match to TRBD2. The junction had 4 bases not matched to a gene; V was cut back by 1 base and J by 6 bases. This CDR3 has 15 residues. Germline V lookup: CDR1 SGHDN, CDR2 FVKESK. This chain's CDR3 is CASSQAAGGPNEQFF. The CDR3 nucleotides are TGTGCCAGCAGCCAAGCGGCGGGGGGGCCCAATGAGCAGTTCTTC.

In this sample, this clone turned up a few times. V and J are TRBV20-1 and TRBJ1-1; D call uncertain. The CDR3 sequence is 11 residues long. From germline, CDR1 is DFQATT and CDR2 SNEGSKA (reference sequence). V was shortened by 6 bases and J by 7 bases, with 12 bases between the two germline ends. CDR3 in amino acids: CSATTSNEAFF. CDR3 DNA sequence: TGCAGTGCCACGACTAGTAATGAAGCTTTCTTT.

The CDR3 bases are TGTGCCAGCAGCTTTTCAGGGGCCAATCAGCCCCAGCATTTT. It codes for CASSFSGANQPQHF. The rearrangement links TRBV5-4 to TRBJ1-5; D perhaps matches TRBD1 (6 bases). Trimming removed 2 bases from V and 3 bases from J, with 9 bases in between. This CDR3 region has 14 residues. CDR1 and CDR2 from the germline V gene are SGHNT and YYREEE (reference sequence). The full variable domain, in which reference TRBV5-4 and TRBJ1-5 provide the parts outside the CDR3, is ETGVTQSPTHLIKTRGQQVTLRCSSQSGHNTVSWYQQALGQGPQFIFQYYREEENGRGNFPPRFSGLQFPNYSSELNVNALELDDSALYLCASSFSGANQPQHFGDGTRLSIL.

This chain connects TRBV3-1 (or the pseudogene TRBV3-2) to TRBJ1-1; D is uncertain. The germline CDR1 and CDR2 sequences are LGHDT and YNNKEL (reference sequence). CDR3 length equals 13 residues. V was shortened by 0 bases and J by 6 bases, with 8 bases between the two germline ends. CDR3 coding DNA: TGTGCCAGCAGCCAAGACATAGAGGCTGAAGCTTTCTTT. This encodes CASSQDIEAEAFF.

The rearrangement links TRBV28 to TRBJ1-2; the D gene is possibly TRBD1 (6 bases). The CDR3 loop spans 13 amino acids. With 5 bases removed from V and 3 bases from J, the gap between germline ends came to 10 bases. The germline V gene encodes CDR1 MDHEN and CDR2 SYDVKM. The CDR3 sequence is CASSGGAHYGYTF. CDR3 nucleotides: TGTGCCAGCAGTGGGGGCGCGCACTATGGCTACACCTTC.

V gene TRBV7-8 combines with J gene TRBJ2-1; 9 positions agree with TRBD1. Germline CDR1 reads SGHVS; CDR2 reads FQNEAQ. V lost 3 bases and J lost 3; bases outside the gene matches: 3. This CDR3 contains 15 residues. The CDR3 DNA follows: TGTGCCAGCAGCTTGACAGGGGGAAGCTACAATGAGCAGTTCTTC. Amino acids: CASSLTGGSYNEQFF.

The chain couples TRBV24-1 to TRBJ2-2, with a weak D call TRBD2 (7 bases). The CDR3 runs 15 residues. CDR1 is KGHDR and CDR2 is SFDVKD in the germline V gene. V was cut by 6 bases and J by 3 bases, with 13 bases left in between. CDR3 DNA: TGTGCCACCAGTACGGGGGGCAGAGACACCGGGGAGCTGTTTTTT. Its protein is CATSTGGRDTGELFF.

The V call is TRBV6-1, the J call TRBJ2-7; D unclear. Germline V gene sequence: CDR1 MNHNS, CDR2 SASEGT. V was cut by 0 bases and J by 0 bases, with 3 bases left in between. The CDR3 length is 13 residues. The CDR3 coding sequence is TGTGCCAGCAGTGAAGCGTACTCCTACGAGCAGTACTTC. Amino acid sequence: CASSEAYSYEQYF.

The V and J genes are TRBV7-8 and TRBJ1-1; 8 bases line up with TRBD1. The CDR3 has 18 residues. From germline, CDR1 is SGHVS and CDR2 FQNEAQ. The ends lost 1 base at V and 0 bases at J; junction bases unmatched: 10. Here the CDR3 reads CASSLVRLDRVVNTEAFF. The DNA of the CDR3 is TGTGCCAGCAGCTTAGTAAGACTGGACAGGGTTGTGAACACTGAAGCTTTCTTT.

The chain employs TRBV24-1 and TRBJ2-5; perhaps TRBD1 as D (5 bases). Germline V gene sequence: CDR1 KGHDR, CDR2 SFDVKD. V shed 12 bases and J shed 3 bases, with 13 bases lying between them. The CDR3 is made up of 12 amino acids. The CDR3 loop is CASRDRKETQYF. CDR3 bases: TGTGCCTCCCGAGACAGAAAAGAGACCCAGTACTTC.

The chain employs TRBV19 and TRBJ1-6; TRBD1 matches 8 bases. The CDR3 spans 20 residues. The J segment lost 0 bases and the V segment lost 1 base, leaving 11 bases of the junction unmatched. Per the germline V gene, CDR1 is LNHDA and CDR2 is SQIVND (reference sequence). The CDR3: CASSIGQGTGPSSYNSPLHF. The DNA of the CDR3 is TGTGCCAGTAGTATAGGGCAAGGGACAGGCCCCAGCTCCTATAATTCACCCCTCCACTTT. Full variable domain (missing parts from reference TRBV19 and TRBJ1-6): DGGITQSPKYLFRKEGQNVTLSCEQNLNHDAMYWYRQDPGQGLRLIYYSQIVNDFQKGDIAEGYSVSREKKESFPLTVTSAQKNPTAFYLCASSIGQGTGPSSYNSPLHFGNGTRLTVT.

This CDR3 is CASSPPEQTDTQYF. CDR3 sequence (DNA): TGTGCCAGCTCACCACCCGAACAGACCGATACGCAGTATTTT. The V and J genes are TRBV18 and TRBJ2-3; D not certain. Germline V lookup: CDR1 KGHSH, CDR2 LQKENI. CDR3 length equals 14 residues. V was shortened by 0 bases and J by 6 bases, with 10 bases between the two germline ends. Full variable domain (outside the CDR3, taken from reference TRBV18 and TRBJ2-3): NAGVMQNPRHLVRRRGQEARLRCSPMKGHSHVYWYRQLPEEGLKFMVYLQKENIIDESGMPKERFSAEFPKEGPSILRIQQVVRGDSAAYFCASSPPEQTDTQYFGPGTRLTVL.

This chain links TRBV14 with TRBJ1-1; D may be TRBD1 (5 bases). V lost 0 bases to trimming and J lost 4 bases, with 15 bases between them. Per the germline V gene, CDR1 is SGHDN and CDR2 is FVKESK. The length of the CDR3 is 16 residues. The CDR3 DNA follows: TGTGCCAGCAGCCAAGATGGGAAGGGGCCGAGCACTGAAGCTTTCTTT. Protein product: CASSQDGKGPSTEAFF. Filled out from reference TRBV14 and TRBJ1-1, the complete variable domain reads EAGVTQFPSHSVIEKGQTVTLRCDPISGHDNLYWYRRVMGKEIKFLLHFVKESKQDESGMPNNRFLAERTGGTYSTLKVQPAELEDSGVYFCASSQDGKGPSTEAFFGQGTRLTVV.

The chain links TRBV12-3 or TRBV12-4 to TRBJ2-1, with TRBD2 matching 7 bases. Trimming at V came to 1 base and at J to 9 bases, leaving 3 bases not matched to a gene. The CDR3 has 13 residues. The CDR3 nucleotides are TGTGCCAGCAGTTTAGAGCGGGGAGGTGAGCAGTTCTTC. This encodes CASSLERGGEQFF.

This chain links TRBV7-3 with TRBJ2-1; D is undetermined. Looked up from germline, CDR1 is SGHTA and CDR2 is FQGTGA. The CDR3 is 13 amino acids. V was clipped by 3 bases and J by 0 bases, with 3 bases between them. In DNA, the CDR3 is TGTGCCAGCAGCTTCAGCTCCTACAATGAGCAGTTCTTC. Translating it yields CASSFSSYNEQFF.

The V and J genes are TRBV4-3 and TRBJ2-3, with TRBD2 as a possible D gene (8 bases). The CDR3 length is 18 residues. The germline V and J ends were trimmed by 0 bases and 2 bases, with 18 bases remaining between them. Germline assignment: CDR1 LGHNA and CDR2 YSLEER. The CDR3 loop reads CASSQDSGGGVLTDTQYF. As DNA, the CDR3 is TGCGCCAGCAGCCAAGATTCGGGAGGGGGCGTCCTCACAGATACGCAGTATTTT.

V and J are TRBV5-1 and TRBJ1-2; D call uncertain. V lost 0 bases and J 0 bases, leaving 9 bases between the germline ends. The germline V gene encodes CDR1 SGHRS and CDR2 YFSETQ. CDR3 size: 15 residues. As DNA, the CDR3 is TGCGCCAGCAGCTTGGAGACCGGAGCTAACTATGGCTACACCTTC. Protein: CASSLETGANYGYTF.

V usage is TRBV15 and J usage is TRBJ2-7; the match to TRBD2 covers 9 bases. Germline assignment: CDR1 LNHNV and CDR2 YYDKDF (reference sequence). This CDR3 is built from 15 residues. Losses at the gene ends were 5 bases for V and 5 bases for J; bases not matched to a gene: 10. The CDR3 region has the DNA TGTGCCACCAGCGACCCCGGGACTAGCAGGAACGAGCAGTACTTC. This gives the protein CATSDPGTSRNEQYF.

The gene calls are TRBV5-1 and TRBJ2-2, with a tentative D call TRBD1 (5 bases). Germline assignment: CDR1 SGHRS and CDR2 YFSETQ. The CDR3 has 20 residues. Trimming left V 3 bases short and J 6 bases short, with 30 bases between. DNA of the CDR3: TGCGCCAGCAGCTCATCTCAAACCCGCAACTCAGGGATAAGGGCCGGGGAGCTGTTTTTT. It encodes CASSSSQTRNSGIRAGELFF.

The rearrangement links TRBV10-3 to TRBJ1-1, with TRBD1 matching 9 bases. V dropped 6 bases and J dropped 0; count of bases not matched to a gene: 5. This CDR3 comprises 15 residues. CDR1 is ENHRY, CDR2 SYGVKD, per germline. The CDR3: CAIRGDRVMNTEAFF. For the CDR3, the DNA is TGTGCCATCAGGGGGGACAGGGTCATGAACACTGAAGCTTTCTTT.

Only a few counts were recorded for this clone. The rearrangement links TRBV7-2 to TRBJ2-5, with unresolved D. Trimming removed 5 bases from V and 1 base from J, with 2 bases in between. The CDR3 contains 11 residues. The germline V gene encodes CDR1 SGHTA and CDR2 FQGNSA. The DNA of the CDR3 is TGTGCCAGCAGCCTCCAAGAGACCCAGTACTTC. This codes for CASSLQETQYF. Full variable domain (rest looked up from reference TRBV7-2 and TRBJ2-5): GAGVSQSPSNKVTEKGKDVELRCDPISGHTALYWYRQSLGQGLEFLIYFQGNSAPDKSGLPSDRFSAERTGGSVSTLTIQRTQQEDSAVYLCASSLQETQYFGPGTRLLVL.

This clone was detected once. This chain connects TRBV2 to TRBJ2-7; D is ambiguous. Trimming cost V 1 base and J 4 bases, with 8 bases left between them. The CDR3 contains 13 residues. Germline-derived CDR1 and CDR2 are SNHLY and FYNNEI. DNA of the CDR3: TGTGCCAGCAGTGAAGGCGGCCCGTACGAGCAGTACTTC. Encoded protein: CASSEGGPYEQYF.

V gene TRBV6-5 combines with J gene TRBJ1-5, with a tentative D call TRBD1 (6 bases). Germline V gives CDR1 MNHEY, CDR2 SVGAGI. The length of the CDR3 is 15 residues. V gave up 10 bases and J gave up 1 base, with 17 bases separating them. The CDR3 reads CATSSDRTSNQPQHF. CDR3 bases: TGTGCCACCTCCTCGGACAGAACCAGCAATCAGCCCCAGCATTTT.

The chain combines TRBV9 with TRBJ2-3, with D perhaps TRBD1 (5 bases). The germline gives CDR1 SGDLS, CDR2 YYNGEE. With 4 bases removed from V and 4 bases from J, the gap between germline ends came to 16 bases. The CDR3 sequence is 15 residues long. The CDR3 DNA is TGTGCCAGCAGCATCAGGGCGAACGGGCCAGATACGCAGTATTTT. It encodes CASSIRANGPDTQYF.

The CDR3 nucleotides read TGTGCCAGTAGTATTACCGGACAGGGGAGTGAGCAGTTCTTC. This codes for CASSITGQGSEQFF. The chain combines TRBV19 with TRBJ2-1, with TRBD1 matching over 9 bases. V shed 3 bases and J 9 bases; nucleotides not matched to a gene: 6. The CDR3 loop spans 14 amino acids. Germline V gene data show CDR1 as LNHDA and CDR2 as SQIVND (reference sequence).

The chain is built from TRBV19 and TRBJ2-3, with D hard to call. Trimming removed 0 bases at V and 1 base at J, with 8 bases between. Per germline, CDR1 LNHDA and CDR2 SQIVND (reference sequence). The CDR3 is 15 amino acids. CDR3 amino acids: CASSIDGVGTDTQYF. CDR3 DNA: TGTGCCAGTAGTATAGACGGAGTCGGCACAGATACGCAGTATTTT.

The rearrangement uses TRBV7-9 and TRBJ2-5, with no clear D. The V end lost 1 base, the J end lost 1 base, and 4 bases lay between the germline ends. The CDR3 is 13 residues long. Per germline, CDR1 SEHNR and CDR2 FQNEAQ (reference sequence). CDR3 protein: CASSLGAQETQYF. The CDR3 nucleotides are TGTGCCAGCAGCTTAGGGGCCCAAGAGACCCAGTACTTC.

This clone has more than one count but fewer than ten. The gene calls are TRBV19 and TRBJ2-3; 7 bases line up with TRBD1. From germline, CDR1 is LNHDA and CDR2 SQIVND (reference sequence). Unmatched junction bases numbered 5, after V lost 3 bases and J lost 2 bases. There are 15 residues in the CDR3. This CDR3 reads CASSMRTGDTDTQYF. The CDR3 bases are TGTGCCAGTAGTATGAGGACAGGAGACACAGATACGCAGTATTTT.

This CDR3 reads CASSPGLALETQYF. In DNA, the CDR3 is TGTGCCAGCAGCCCCGGACTAGCGCTTGAGACCCAGTACTTC. The V gene is TRBV7-2, the J gene TRBJ2-5; the match to TRBD2 covers 9 bases. CDR3 length: 14 residues. Germline V CDR1 and CDR2: SGHTA, FQGNSA. Trimming cost V 5 bases and J 5 bases; bases outside gene matches: 6.